The 31 T cell receptor beta chains reported below all come from one sample, sequenced in a study of cytomegalovirus exposure and HLA in healthy donors. 13 Jbeta primers and 60 Vbeta primers were used for the PCR. Method: immunoSEQ multiplex PCR; TCRdb's copy keeps in-frame clones and lacks some. Of approximately 130,000 clones in the sample, about 80% are singletons; the top ten hold under 1.5%. Sequencing was carried out using PBMCs. Source of these receptors: a man aged 45 to 65 in good health and CMV-seronegative.

The rearrangement links TRBV10-3 to TRBJ2-1; D perhaps matches TRBD2 (7 bases). This CDR3 is 14 amino acids long. Trimming removed 10 bases from V and 8 bases from J, with 21 bases in between. In germline, CDR1 is ENHRY, CDR2 SYGVKD. Written as DNA, the CDR3 is TGTGCCAGCCTAGGGGGTGGGGGGGAATATGAGCAGTTCTTC. It specifies CASLGGGGEYEQFF.

V and J are TRBV6-5 and TRBJ1-2; TRBD1 matches 8 bases. The J segment lost 5 bases and the V segment lost 5 bases, leaving 4 bases of the junction unmatched. Germline loops: CDR1 MNHEY, CDR2 SVGAGI. This CDR3 is 13 amino acids long. CDR3 in DNA: TGTGCCAGCAGTCAAACAGGGGGGTATGGCTACACCTTC. Its protein is CASSQTGGYGYTF.

The CDR3 is CSVKTGQLLTEAFF. The CDR3 bases are TGCAGCGTGAAAACGGGACAGTTATTGACTGAAGCTTTCTTT. The chain couples TRBV29-1 to TRBJ1-1, with TRBD1 matching over 7 bases. Looked up from germline, CDR1 is SQVTM and CDR2 is ANQGSEA. CDR3 length: 14 residues. V gave up 6 bases and J gave up 5 bases; unmatched junction bases: 12.

This chain joins TRBV27 and TRBJ2-7; possible D gene TRBD1, 5 bases. The CDR3 length is 13 residues. Germline V gene data show CDR1 as MNHEY and CDR2 as SMNVEV (reference sequence). Deletions cut 4 bases from V and 4 bases from J, with 11 bases between. This CDR3 reads CASSSTDRYEQYF. In nucleotides, the CDR3 is TGTGCCAGCAGTTCGACAGACCGGTACGAGCAGTACTTC.

The chain links TRBV7-2 to TRBJ2-1; the match to TRBD2 covers 12 bases. In germline, CDR1 is SGHTA, CDR2 FQGNSA. This CDR3 spans 15 amino acids. V lost 5 bases to trimming and J lost 7 bases; unmatched junction nucleotides: 6. The CDR3 reads CASSPRTSGKNEQFF. DNA for the CDR3: TGTGCCAGCAGCCCCCGGACTAGCGGGAAGAATGAGCAGTTCTTC.

J is TRBJ1-4 and V is TRBV28; D ambiguous. The germline V gene encodes CDR1 MDHEN and CDR2 SYDVKM. Trimming shortened V by 4 bases and J by 0 bases, and 12 bases separated the two germline ends. The CDR3 spans 16 residues. CDR3 sequence (DNA): TGTGCCAGCAGTTCCGAAATGGCGGCAACTAATGAAAAACTGTTTTTT. Translating it yields CASSSEMAATNEKLFF.

J is TRBJ2-1 and V is TRBV13; 7 bases fit TRBD2. Germline V gene data show CDR1 as PRHDT and CDR2 as FYEKMQ (reference sequence). CDR3 length: 14 amino acids. The V segment lost 2 bases and the J segment 7 bases; nucleotides outside the gene matches: 5. DNA for the CDR3: TGTGCCAGCAGCTTATGGCGGGAGCGGAATGAGCAGTTCTTC. It translates to CASSLWRERNEQFF.

This clone was detected a few times. The chain employs TRBV7-2 and TRBJ2-3, with 13 bases lining up with TRBD2. The junction had 7 bases not matched to a gene; V was cut back by 6 bases and J by 4 bases. The germline gives CDR1 SGHTA, CDR2 FQGNSA. The CDR3 is 16 amino acids. The CDR3: CASSYTSGRASDTQYF. CDR3 coding DNA: TGTGCCAGCAGTTATACTAGCGGGAGGGCCTCAGATACGCAGTATTTT.

This chain uses TRBV27 with TRBJ1-4, with 7 bases matching TRBD1. V lost 5 bases and J lost 12; bases outside the gene matches: 12. The CDR3 runs 14 residues. In germline, CDR1 is MNHEY, CDR2 SMNVEV (reference sequence). CDR3 region: CASSAQQGRGELFF. The DNA of the CDR3 is TGTGCCAGCAGTGCCCAACAGGGGCGCGGTGAACTGTTTTTT.

The chain joins TRBV6-6 to TRBJ2-5; weak D call: TRBD2 (5 bases). The DNA end is more similar to TRBJ2-7, so the J call may be wrong. CDR1 and CDR2 (germline): MNHNY, SVGAGI (reference sequence). The CDR3 runs 14 residues. Here the CDR3 reads CASNEERGPYEQYF. The CDR3 nucleotides are TGTGCCAGCAACGAAGAAAGAGGGCCCTACGAGCAGTACTTC.

The gene calls are TRBV19 and TRBJ2-5; 10 nucleotides match TRBD2. The CDR3 is 18 amino acids. From germline, CDR1 is LNHDA and CDR2 SQIVND (reference sequence). Losses at the gene ends were 1 base for V and 1 base for J; bases not matched to a gene: 9. The CDR3, as DNA: TGTGCCAGTAGTATAGGGGGGACTAGCGCACCCGCCCAAGAGACCCAGTACTTC. This gives the protein CASSIGGTSAPAQETQYF.

The rearrangement links TRBV4-2 to TRBJ1-3, with D possibly matching TRBD1 (5 bases). Germline V gene sequence: CDR1 LGHNA, CDR2 YNFKEQ. Deletions cut 3 bases from V and 4 bases from J, with 10 bases between. The CDR3 runs to 14 residues. The CDR3 nucleotides are TGTGCCAGCAGCCAGTGGGGGGACGGAAACACCATATATTTT. This codes for CASSQWGDGNTIYF.

In its sample, this clone was seen once. This chain uses TRBV7-9 with TRBJ2-2, with 7 bases fitting TRBD1. The CDR3 has 17 residues. Unmatched junction bases numbered 12, after V lost 5 bases and J lost 3 bases. The germline V gene has CDR1 SEHNR and CDR2 FQNEAQ (reference sequence). CDR3 sequence reads: CASSPFLRGFDTGELFF. The CDR3, as DNA: TGTGCCAGCAGCCCTTTCCTCAGGGGGTTCGACACCGGGGAGCTGTTTTTT.

V and J are TRBV2 and TRBJ1-1; 11 bases are a match to TRBD1. CDR3 size: 15 residues. The germline V gene encodes CDR1 SNHLY and CDR2 FYNNEI. The V and J ends lost 8 bases and 3 bases, in that order; junction bases with no gene match: 8. This chain's CDR3 is CASLDRGLGDTEAFF. For the CDR3, the DNA is TGTGCCAGCTTGGACAGGGGGCTTGGGGACACTGAAGCTTTCTTT.

The sample holds one count of this clone. The chain recombines TRBV28 with TRBJ2-3; 9 bases fit TRBD2. The CDR3 spans 15 residues. The germline V gene has CDR1 MDHEN and CDR2 SYDVKM. V was pared by 2 bases and J by 8 bases, with 8 bases of the junction left unmatched. CDR3 nucleotides: TGTGCCAGCAGTTTAGGGTCTAGCGGGAAGGGTACGCAGTATTTT. Protein product: CASSLGSSGKGTQYF. Combining the CDR3 with reference TRBV28 and TRBJ2-3 gives the whole variable domain DVKVTQSSRYLVKRTGEKVFLECVQDMDHENMFWYRQDPGLGLRLIYFSYDVKMKEKGDIPEGYSVSREKKERFSLILESASTNQTSMYLCASSLGSSGKGTQYFGPGTRLTVL.

In its sample, this clone was seen a few times. CDR3 amino acids: CASSGSAGNQYVGNTIYF. In DNA form, the CDR3 reads TGTGCCAGCAGCGGAAGTGCGGGCAATCAGTACGTTGGAAACACCATATATTTT. V is TRBV9 and J is TRBJ1-3; no definite D call. The length of the CDR3 is 18 residues. Per the germline V gene, CDR1 is SGDLS and CDR2 is YYNGEE. The V end lost 3 bases, the J end lost 3 bases, and 22 bases lay between the germline ends.

The chain is built from TRBV18 and TRBJ1-2; D gene ambiguous. V lost 3 bases to trimming and J lost 3 bases, with 11 bases between them. Germline V gene data show CDR1 as KGHSH and CDR2 as LQKENI. The CDR3 covers 14 residues. The CDR3 DNA sequence: TGTGCCAGCTCACCTTCGATCGGTGACTATGGCTACACCTTC. Encoded protein: CASSPSIGDYGYTF.

The chain uses TRBV20-1 and TRBJ1-2, with unresolved D. V lost 8 bases to trimming and J lost 8 bases, with 12 bases between them. This CDR3 has 10 amino acids. CDR1 and CDR2 (germline): DFQATT, SNEGSKA (reference sequence). The CDR3 bases are TGCAGTCCTTATAACGGGGGCTACACCTTC. Its translation is CSPYNGGYTF.

This clone was counted between two and nine times. The chain uses TRBV4-3 and TRBJ2-7; 9 nucleotides align to TRBD2. The trim removed 1 base at V and 1 base at J, leaving 2 bases unmatched. Germline CDR1 and CDR2: LGHNA and YSLEER. This CDR3 has 15 residues. The CDR3 protein is CASSQGLADSYEQYF. DNA for the CDR3: TGCGCCAGCAGCCAAGGACTAGCGGATTCCTACGAGCAGTACTTC.

V and J are TRBV6-1 and TRBJ2-7; no clear D. Looked up from germline, CDR1 is MNHNS and CDR2 is SASEGT. The germline V and J ends were trimmed by 5 bases and 4 bases, with 12 bases remaining between them. CDR3 length: 13 residues. In nucleotides, the CDR3 is TGTGCCAGCAGTCCAACATATAAGTACGAGCAGTACTTC. Amino acid sequence: CASSPTYKYEQYF.

The rearrangement uses TRBV25-1 and TRBJ1-2, with D unclear. The CDR3 has 13 amino acids. Germline V gene data show CDR1 as MGHDK and CDR2 as SYGVNS. V lost 5 bases and J lost 4, with 11 bases in between. The CDR3 sequence: CASSSGVTYGYTF. The CDR3, as DNA: TGTGCCAGCAGTAGCGGTGTAACCTATGGCTACACCTTC.

There are a few counts of this clone. This sample includes further DNA sequences coding for the same CDR3. The genes are TRBV18 and TRBJ2-7, with 9 nucleotides matching TRBD1. Trimming took 3 bases from V and 1 from J; bases not matched to a gene: 7. CDR1 KGHSH and CDR2 LQKENI come from the germline V gene. The CDR3 has 16 residues. The DNA for the CDR3 is TGTGCCAGCTCACCTCCCGGGACAGGGTTTTCCTACGAGCAGTACTTC. This translates into CASSPPGTGFSYEQYF.

This clone was recorded only once. At one boundary the junction diverges from the germline segment, which might be a read error. This sequence joins TRBV7-7 and TRBJ2-3, with 7 nucleotides matching TRBD2. The CDR3 runs to 14 residues. Germline-derived CDR1 and CDR2 are SSHAT and FNYEAQ (reference sequence). The CDR3 DNA reads as TGTGCTAGCAGCAGACTAGCCCCCACAGATACGCAGTATTTT. It specifies CASSRLAPTDTQYF.

This chain links TRBV30 with TRBJ1-2; D is undetermined. The ends were cut back, 0 bases at V and 4 bases at J, with 9 bases in the middle. Germline CDR1 is GTSNPN and CDR2 is SVGIG (reference sequence). The CDR3 runs to 13 residues. As DNA, the CDR3 is TGTGCCTGGAGTGTACAACGCTCCTATGGCTACACCTTC. This gives the protein CAWSVQRSYGYTF.

A few counts support this clone. The CDR3 loop is CASSILADYNEQFF. The CDR3 region has the DNA TGTGCCAGCAGCATACTAGCGGATTACAATGAGCAGTTCTTC. This rearrangement joins TRBV7-9 to TRBJ2-1, with 8 bases lining up with TRBD2. With V trimmed by 5 bases and J by 4 bases, 4 bases remained unmatched. This CDR3 is built from 14 residues. CDR1 is SEHNR and CDR2 is FQNEAQ in the germline V gene (reference sequence).

This clone was observed a handful of times. J is TRBJ2-7 and V is TRBV7-2; D gene uncertain. Deletions cut 2 bases from V and 1 base from J, with 6 bases between. This CDR3 is built from 13 residues. Germline CDR1 reads SGHTA; CDR2 reads FQGNSA. In nucleotides, the CDR3 is TGTGCCAGCAGCTTAATTCTATCCTACGAGCAGTACTTC. Its translation is CASSLILSYEQYF.

The chain employs TRBV6-1 and TRBJ1-2; 11 bases are a match to TRBD1. Germline CDR1 is MNHNS and CDR2 is SASEGT. This CDR3 contains 13 residues. V lost 7 bases and J lost 4; bases outside the gene matches: 2. CDR3 in amino acids: CASTDRGLYGYTF. The DNA for the CDR3 is TGTGCCAGCACGGACAGGGGGCTCTATGGCTACACCTTC.

The DNA of the CDR3 is TGTGCCAGCAGCTCAAATTACTTGAACACTGAAGCTTTCTTT. Encoded protein: CASSSNYLNTEAFF. The chain is built from TRBV7-6 and TRBJ1-1; D is ambiguous. The CDR3 contains 14 residues. V was trimmed by 4 bases and J by 0 bases, leaving 9 bases between them. Germline CDR1 SGHVS, CDR2 FNYEAQ.

V usage is TRBV2 and J usage is TRBJ1-5; D is unclear. This CDR3 is 14 amino acids long. The germline V and J ends were trimmed by 7 bases and 0 bases, with 10 bases remaining between them. Germline lookup yields CDR1 SNHLY and CDR2 FYNNEI. This chain's CDR3 is CASTPQISNQPQHF. The CDR3 region has the DNA TGTGCCAGCACCCCTCAGATTAGCAATCAGCCCCAGCATTTT.

V is TRBV4-2 and J is TRBJ1-1; 7 positions match TRBD1. CDR3 size: 20 residues. V gave up 1 base and J gave up 1 base; unmatched junction bases: 18. CDR1 is LGHNA and CDR2 is YNFKEQ in the germline V gene. The CDR3 DNA reads as TGTGCCAGCAGCCAAGTCAGAGAGGGGGCAAGAGGTAGTAGGAACACTGAAGCTTTCTTT. Protein: CASSQVREGARGSRNTEAFF.

The rearrangement links TRBV29-1 to TRBJ1-2; the D is unclear. Germline lookup yields CDR1 SQVTM and CDR2 ANQGSEA. The CDR3 covers 13 residues. V lost 3 bases to trimming and J lost 7 bases, with 15 bases between them. CDR3 bases: TGCAGCGTTGACGAGGGAAGATTCCGTGGCTACACCTTC. This translates into CSVDEGRFRGYTF. Combining the CDR3 with reference TRBV29-1 and TRBJ1-2 gives the whole variable domain SAVISQKPSRDICQRGTSLTIQCQVDSQVTMMFWYRQQPGQSLTLIATANQGSEATYESGFVIDKFPISRPNLTFSTLTVSNMSPEDSSIYLCSVDEGRFRGYTFGSGTRLTVV.